This T cell receptor beta chain was documented in a study of shared clonotypes between healthy human individuals. Study-wide findings and caveats: It was the non-shared clonotypes that had lower generation probabilities than clonotypes shared by all four donors. A handful of donors shared around 5.2% of their naive CD4 clonotypes.

CDR1 and CDR2 from the germline V gene are SGDLS and YYNGEE. The CDR3 spans 16 residues. The ends lost 0 bases at V and 0 bases at J; junction bases unmatched: 3. The genomic DNA of each subset was split evenly across several immunoSEQ plates. Using immunoSEQ multiplex PCR, the repertoire was profiled, and TCRdb retains in-frame clones only, with some absent. The sample has over a million clones, around 74% seen once. Participating donors were healthy, HIV-negative adults free of recent acute infections or vaccinations. In this sample, this clone turned up a few times. What it binds is not known. The rearrangement links TRBV9 to TRBJ1-3; 7 bases line up with TRBD1. The sample consisted of memory CD4+ T cells sorted from blood. Subset meaning: CD45RA-negative fraction. The clonotype was recovered from a man younger than 30 in good health. The CDR3, as DNA: TGTGCCAGCAGCGTAGCGGGGACAGCCTCTGGAAACACCATATATTTT. Encoded protein: CASSVAGTASGNTIYF.